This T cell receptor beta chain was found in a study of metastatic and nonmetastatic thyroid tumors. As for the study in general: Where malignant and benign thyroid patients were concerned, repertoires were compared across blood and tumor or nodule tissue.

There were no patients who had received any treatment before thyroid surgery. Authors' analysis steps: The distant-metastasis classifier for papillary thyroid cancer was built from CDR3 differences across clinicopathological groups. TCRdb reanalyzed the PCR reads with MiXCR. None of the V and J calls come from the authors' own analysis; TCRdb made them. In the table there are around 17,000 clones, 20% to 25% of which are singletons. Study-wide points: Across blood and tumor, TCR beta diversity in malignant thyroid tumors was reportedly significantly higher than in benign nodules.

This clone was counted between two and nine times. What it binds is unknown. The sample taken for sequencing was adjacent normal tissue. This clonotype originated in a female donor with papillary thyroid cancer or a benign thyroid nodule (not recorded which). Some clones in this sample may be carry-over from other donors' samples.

Here the CDR3 DNA reads TGTGCCAGCACCCCGGGACCCTCCTACGAGCAGTACTTC. Its protein product is CASTPGPSYEQYF. The V gene is TRBV12-3 or TRBV12-4, the J gene TRBJ2-7; D is perhaps TRBD1 or TRBD2 (5 bases each). This CDR3 spans 13 amino acids. The ends were cut back, 7 bases at V and 0 bases at J, with 10 bases in the middle.